This T cell receptor beta chain originates from a study of post-analysis software for immune sequencing data. General study points: The five TRBV segments detected at higher frequency in patients than in controls included TRBV5-6, TRBV5-1 and TRBV20-1. Compared with controls, patients showed significantly lower normalized Chao1 diversity.

This CDR3 region has 14 residues. The germline V gene encodes CDR1 SEHNR and CDR2 FQNEAQ (reference sequence). The V and J ends lost 0 bases and 7 bases respectively, with 10 bases between them. A note on this clonotype: Its specificity is not known.

Tagging with unique molecular identifiers was a feature of the TCR beta cDNA libraries. TCRdb fed the PCR reads into MiXCR, producing one record per CDR3 protein. The sample has about 400,000 distinct CDR3 sequences, approximately 38% seen once. J is TRBJ2-1 and V is TRBV7-9; D is ambiguous. Input material: blood. This clonotype originated in a girl aged 10 to 17 with multiple sclerosis. In nucleotides, the CDR3 is TGTGCCAGCAGCTTAGCTGGTCTCCTAAATGAGCAGTTCTTC. It codes for CASSLAGLLNEQFF.